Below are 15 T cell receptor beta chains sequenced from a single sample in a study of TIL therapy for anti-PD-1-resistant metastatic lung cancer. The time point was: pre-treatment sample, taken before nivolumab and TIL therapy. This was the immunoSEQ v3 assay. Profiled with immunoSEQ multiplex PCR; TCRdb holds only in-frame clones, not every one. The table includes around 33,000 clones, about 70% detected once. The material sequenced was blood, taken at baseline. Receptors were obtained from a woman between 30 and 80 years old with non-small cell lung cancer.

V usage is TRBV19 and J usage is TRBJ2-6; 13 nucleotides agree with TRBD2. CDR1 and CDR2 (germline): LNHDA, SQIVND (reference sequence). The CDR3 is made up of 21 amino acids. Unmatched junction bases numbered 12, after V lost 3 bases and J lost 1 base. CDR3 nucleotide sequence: TGTGCCAGTAGTATGTTAGGACTAGCGGGAGTTCTGGCATCTGGGGCCAACGTCCTGACTTTC. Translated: CASSMLGLAGVLASGANVLTF. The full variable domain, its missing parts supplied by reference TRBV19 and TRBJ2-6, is DGGITQSPKYLFRKEGQNVTLSCEQNLNHDAMYWYRQDPGQGLRLIYYSQIVNDFQKGDIAEGYSVSREKKESFPLTVTSAQKNPTAFYLCASSMLGLAGVLASGANVLTFGAGSRLTVL.

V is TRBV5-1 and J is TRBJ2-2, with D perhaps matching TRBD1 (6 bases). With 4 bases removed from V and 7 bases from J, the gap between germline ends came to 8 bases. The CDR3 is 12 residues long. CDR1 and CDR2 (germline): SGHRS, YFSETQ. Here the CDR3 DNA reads TGCGCCAGCAGCCTCAGGGGCGGGGAGCTGTTTTTT. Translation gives CASSLRGGELFF.

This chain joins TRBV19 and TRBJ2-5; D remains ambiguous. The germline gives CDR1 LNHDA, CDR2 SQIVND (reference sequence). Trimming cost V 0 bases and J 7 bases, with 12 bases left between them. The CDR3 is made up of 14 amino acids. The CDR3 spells CASSIDDISGTQYF. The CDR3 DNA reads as TGTGCCAGTAGTATAGACGACATTTCCGGGACCCAGTACTTC.

The CDR3 coding sequence is TGTGCCAGCAGCCCAGGGGGAGCGGGAAACACAGATACGCAGTATTTT. Translation: CASSPGGAGNTDTQYF. The chain couples TRBV11-3 to TRBJ2-3; perhaps D is TRBD1 or TRBD2 (7 bases each). Germline V gives CDR1 SGHNT, CDR2 YENEEA. Trimming stripped 5 bases from V and 2 bases from J, with 17 bases between. The length of the CDR3 is 16 residues.

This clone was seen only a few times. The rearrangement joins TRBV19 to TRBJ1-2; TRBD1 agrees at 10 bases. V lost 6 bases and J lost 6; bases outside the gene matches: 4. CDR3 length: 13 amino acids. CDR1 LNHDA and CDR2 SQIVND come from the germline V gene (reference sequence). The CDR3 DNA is TGTGCCAGTAGGATCGGGACAGGGGATGGCTACACCTTC. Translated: CASRIGTGDGYTF.

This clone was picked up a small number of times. CDR3 bases: TGTGCCTGGACCGGGACTAGCGGGAGGGCAGATACGCAGTATTTT. It translates to CAWTGTSGRADTQYF. J is TRBJ2-3 and V is TRBV30, with 16 nucleotides matching TRBD2. The ends lost 4 bases at V and 4 bases at J; junction bases unmatched: 2. The CDR3 is 15 residues long. The germline gives CDR1 GTSNPN, CDR2 SVGIG (reference sequence).

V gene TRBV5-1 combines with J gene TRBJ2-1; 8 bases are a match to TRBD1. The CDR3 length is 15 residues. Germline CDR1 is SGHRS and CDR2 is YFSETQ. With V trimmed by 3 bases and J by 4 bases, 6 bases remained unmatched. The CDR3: CASSSWTGSYNEQFF. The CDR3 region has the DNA TGCGCCAGCAGCTCTTGGACAGGGTCTTACAATGAGCAGTTCTTC.

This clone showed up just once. CDR3 in DNA: TGTGCCAGCAGTGGAGTGGAGTCCGGCGGGCGTGAGCAGTTCTTC. Its translation is CASSGVESGGREQFF. V and J are TRBV2 and TRBJ2-1, with TRBD2 as a possible D gene (5 bases). The CDR3 sequence is 15 residues long. V lost 4 bases and J lost 9, with 19 bases in between. Germline V CDR1 and CDR2: SNHLY, FYNNEI.

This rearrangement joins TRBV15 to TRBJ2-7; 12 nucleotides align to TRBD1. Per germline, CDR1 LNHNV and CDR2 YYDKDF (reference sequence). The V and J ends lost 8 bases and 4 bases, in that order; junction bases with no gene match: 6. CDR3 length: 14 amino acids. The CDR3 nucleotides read TGTGCCACCCGTGGGACAGGGGGCAGTTACGAGCAGTACTTC. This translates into CATRGTGGSYEQYF.

The CDR3 DNA follows: TGTGCCAGCAGTTATTCTAATGAGCAGTTCTTC. It codes for CASSYSNEQFF. The chain has TRBV6-5 and TRBJ2-1, with unresolved D. The ends were cut back, 3 bases at V and 7 bases at J, with 4 bases in the middle. Germline V lookup: CDR1 MNHEY, CDR2 SVGAGI. CDR3 length: 11 residues.

The CDR3 DNA follows: TGTGCCAGCAGCACCGGGACTAGCGGGAGGGGCCAAGAGACCCAGTACTTC. Amino acid sequence: CASSTGTSGRGQETQYF. V and J are TRBV7-2 and TRBJ2-5; 16 bases fit TRBD2. This CDR3 has 17 amino acids. V lost 5 bases to trimming and J lost 1 base; unmatched junction nucleotides: 4. From germline, CDR1 is SGHTA and CDR2 FQGNSA. Full variable domain (rest looked up from reference TRBV7-2 and TRBJ2-5): GAGVSQSPSNKVTEKGKDVELRCDPISGHTALYWYRQSLGQGLEFLIYFQGNSAPDKSGLPSDRFSAERTGGSVSTLTIQRTQQEDSAVYLCASSTGTSGRGQETQYFGPGTRLLVL.

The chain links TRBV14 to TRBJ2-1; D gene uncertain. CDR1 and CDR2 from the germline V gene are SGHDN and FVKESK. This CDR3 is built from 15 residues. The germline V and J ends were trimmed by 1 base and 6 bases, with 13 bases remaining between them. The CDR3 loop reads CASSQVGGVTNEQFF. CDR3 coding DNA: TGTGCCAGCAGCCAAGTAGGTGGTGTGACCAATGAGCAGTTCTTC.

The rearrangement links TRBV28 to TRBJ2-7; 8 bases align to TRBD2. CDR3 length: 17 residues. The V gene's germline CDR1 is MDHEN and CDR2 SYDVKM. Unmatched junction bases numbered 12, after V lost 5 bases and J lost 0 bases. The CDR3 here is CASSPPLQRGLSYEQYF. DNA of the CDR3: TGTGCCAGCAGTCCTCCCCTCCAGCGGGGGCTCTCCTACGAGCAGTACTTC.

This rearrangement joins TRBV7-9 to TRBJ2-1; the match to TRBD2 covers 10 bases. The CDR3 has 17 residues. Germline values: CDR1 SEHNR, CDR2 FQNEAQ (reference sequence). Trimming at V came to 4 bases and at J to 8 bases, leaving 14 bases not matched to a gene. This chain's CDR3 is CASSYGNQAGGADEQFF. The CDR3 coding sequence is TGTGCCAGCAGCTATGGGAACCAAGCGGGAGGGGCGGATGAGCAGTTCTTC.

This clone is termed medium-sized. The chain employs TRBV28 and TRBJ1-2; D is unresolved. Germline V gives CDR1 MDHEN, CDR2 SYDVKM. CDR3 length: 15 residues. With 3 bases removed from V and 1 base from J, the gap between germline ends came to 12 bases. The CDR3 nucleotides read TGTGCCAGCAGTTTTATCTTGGCCGGTAACTATGGCTACACCTTC. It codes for CASSFILAGNYGYTF.